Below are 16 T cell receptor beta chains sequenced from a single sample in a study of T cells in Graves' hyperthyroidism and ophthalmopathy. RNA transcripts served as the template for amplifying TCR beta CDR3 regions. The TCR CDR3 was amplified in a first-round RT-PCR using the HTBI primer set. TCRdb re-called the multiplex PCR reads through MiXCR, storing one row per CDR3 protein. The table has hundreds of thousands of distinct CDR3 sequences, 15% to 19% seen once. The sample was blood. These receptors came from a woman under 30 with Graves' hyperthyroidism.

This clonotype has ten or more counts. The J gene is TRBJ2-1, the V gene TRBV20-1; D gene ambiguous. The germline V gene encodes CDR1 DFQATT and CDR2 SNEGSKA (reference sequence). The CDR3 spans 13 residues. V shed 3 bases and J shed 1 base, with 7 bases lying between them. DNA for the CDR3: TGCAGTGCTAGCGGGCAATCCTACAATGAGCAGTTCTTC. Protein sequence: CSASGQSYNEQFF.

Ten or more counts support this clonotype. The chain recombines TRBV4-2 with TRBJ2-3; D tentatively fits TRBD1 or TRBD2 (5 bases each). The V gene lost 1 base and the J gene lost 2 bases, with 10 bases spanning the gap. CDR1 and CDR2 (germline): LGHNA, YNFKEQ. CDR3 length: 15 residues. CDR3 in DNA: TGTGCCAGCAGCCAAGGTCTAGGGACCACAGATACGCAGTATTTT. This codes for CASSQGLGTTDTQYF.

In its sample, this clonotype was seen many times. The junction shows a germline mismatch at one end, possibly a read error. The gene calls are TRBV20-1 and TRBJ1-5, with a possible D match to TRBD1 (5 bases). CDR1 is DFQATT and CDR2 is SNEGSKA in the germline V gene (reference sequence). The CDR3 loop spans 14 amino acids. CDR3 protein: CSARGVGANQPQHF. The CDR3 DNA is TGCAGTGCAAGAGGGGTCGGGGCCAATCAGCCCCAGCATTTT.

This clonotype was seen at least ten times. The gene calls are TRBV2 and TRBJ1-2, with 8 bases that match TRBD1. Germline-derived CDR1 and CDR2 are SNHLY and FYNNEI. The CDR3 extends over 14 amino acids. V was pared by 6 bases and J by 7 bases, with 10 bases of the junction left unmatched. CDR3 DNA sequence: TGTGCCAGCAGATTGGACAGGGAGGACGCTGGCTACACCTTC. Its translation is CASRLDREDAGYTF. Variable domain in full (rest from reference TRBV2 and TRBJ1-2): EPEVTQTPSHQVTQMGQEVILRCVPISNHLYFYWYRQILGQKVEFLVSFYNNEISEKSEIFDDQFSVERPDGSNFTLKIRSTKLEDSAMYFCASRLDREDAGYTFGSGTRLTVV.

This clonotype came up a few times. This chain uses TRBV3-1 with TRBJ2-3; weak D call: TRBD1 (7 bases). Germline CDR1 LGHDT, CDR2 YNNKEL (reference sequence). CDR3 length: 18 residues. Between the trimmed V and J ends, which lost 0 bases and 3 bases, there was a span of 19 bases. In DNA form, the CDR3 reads TGTGCCAGCAGCCAAGATCTAGCGAGGACAGGTGGGACAGATACGCAGTATTTT. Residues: CASSQDLARTGGTDTQYF.

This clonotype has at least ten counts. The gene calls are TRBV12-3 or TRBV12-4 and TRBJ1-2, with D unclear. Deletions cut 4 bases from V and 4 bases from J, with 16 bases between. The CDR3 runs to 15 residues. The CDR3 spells CASSSRRSEVYGYTF. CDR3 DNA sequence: TGTGCCAGCAGTTCACGACGAAGCGAGGTCTATGGCTACACCTTC.

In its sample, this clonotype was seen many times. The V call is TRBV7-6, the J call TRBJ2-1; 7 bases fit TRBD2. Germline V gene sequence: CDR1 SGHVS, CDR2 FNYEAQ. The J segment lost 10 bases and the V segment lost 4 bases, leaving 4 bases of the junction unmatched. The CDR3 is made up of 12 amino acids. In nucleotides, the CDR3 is TGTGCCAGCAGCTCGGGAGGCGGGGAGCAGTTCTTC. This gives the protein CASSSGGGEQFF.

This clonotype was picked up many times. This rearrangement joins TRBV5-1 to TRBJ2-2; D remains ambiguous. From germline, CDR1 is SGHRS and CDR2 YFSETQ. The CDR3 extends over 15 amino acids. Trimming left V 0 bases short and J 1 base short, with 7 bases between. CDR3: CASSLELMNTGELFF. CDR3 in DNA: TGCGCCAGCAGCTTGGAACTTATGAACACCGGGGAGCTGTTTTTT. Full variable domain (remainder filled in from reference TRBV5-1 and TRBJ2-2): KAGVTQTPRYLIKTRGQQVTLSCSPISGHRSVSWYQQTPGQGLQFLFEYFSETQRNKGNFPGRFSGRQFSNSRSEMNVSTLELGDSALYLCASSLELMNTGELFFGEGSRLTVL.

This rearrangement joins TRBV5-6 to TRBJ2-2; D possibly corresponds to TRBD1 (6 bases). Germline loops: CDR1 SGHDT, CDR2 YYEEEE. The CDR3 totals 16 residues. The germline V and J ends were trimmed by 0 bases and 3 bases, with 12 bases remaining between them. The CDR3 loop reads CASSLEAGAYTGELFF. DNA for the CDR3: TGTGCCAGCAGCTTGGAGGCAGGGGCCTACACCGGGGAGCTGTTTTTT.

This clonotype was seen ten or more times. The CDR3 DNA is TGTGCCAGTAGTGGGACAGCTAACTATGGCTACACCTTC. It translates to CASSGTANYGYTF. V is TRBV19 and J is TRBJ1-2, with 7 bases fitting TRBD1. J was trimmed by 0 bases and V by 5 bases; bases with no gene match: 0. The CDR3 has 13 residues. CDR1 is LNHDA, CDR2 SQIVND, per germline (reference sequence).

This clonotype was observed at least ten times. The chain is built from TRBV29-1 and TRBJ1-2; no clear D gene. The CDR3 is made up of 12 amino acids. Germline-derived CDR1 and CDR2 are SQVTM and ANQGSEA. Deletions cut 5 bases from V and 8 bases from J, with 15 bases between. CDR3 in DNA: TGCAGCGTTTCAAGGGAGGCCTACGGCTACACCTTC. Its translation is CSVSREAYGYTF.

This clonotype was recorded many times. The CDR3 here is CASSLKDEQYF. DNA for the CDR3: TGTGCCAGCAGTTTAAAGGACGAGCAGTACTTC. The rearrangement links TRBV12-3 or TRBV12-4 to TRBJ2-7, with no clear D. The V and J ends lost 2 bases and 5 bases respectively, with 4 bases between them. The CDR3 loop spans 11 amino acids.

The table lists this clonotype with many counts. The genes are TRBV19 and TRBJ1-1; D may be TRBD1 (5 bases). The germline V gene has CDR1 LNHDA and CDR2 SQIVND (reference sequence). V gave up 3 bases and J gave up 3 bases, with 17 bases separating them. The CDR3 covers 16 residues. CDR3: CASSIGGERGYTEAFF. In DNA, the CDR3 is TGTGCCAGTAGTATCGGTGGGGAGAGGGGATACACTGAAGCTTTCTTT.

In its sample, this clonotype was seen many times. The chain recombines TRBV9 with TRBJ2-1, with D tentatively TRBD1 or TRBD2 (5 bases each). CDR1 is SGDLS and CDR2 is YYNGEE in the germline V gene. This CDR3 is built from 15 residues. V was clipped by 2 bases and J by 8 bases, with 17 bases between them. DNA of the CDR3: TGTGCCAGCAGCGTCTCCGGGACCTCTTTCGATGAGCAGTTCTTC. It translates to CASSVSGTSFDEQFF.

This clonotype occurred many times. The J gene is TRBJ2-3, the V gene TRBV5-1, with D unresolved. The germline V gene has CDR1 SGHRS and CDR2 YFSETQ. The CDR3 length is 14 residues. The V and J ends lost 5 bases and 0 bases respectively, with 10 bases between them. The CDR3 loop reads CASRIDSSTDTQYF. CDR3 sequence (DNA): TGCGCCAGCAGAATAGACTCTAGCACAGATACGCAGTATTTT.

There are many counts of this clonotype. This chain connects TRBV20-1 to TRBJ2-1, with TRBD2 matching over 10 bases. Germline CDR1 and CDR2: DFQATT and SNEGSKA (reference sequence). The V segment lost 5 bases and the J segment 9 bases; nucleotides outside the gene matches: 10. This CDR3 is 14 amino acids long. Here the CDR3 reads CSARGASGSSEQFF. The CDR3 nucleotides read TGCAGTGCTCGAGGGGCTAGCGGGAGTTCTGAGCAGTTCTTC.